This passage covers 20 T cell receptor beta chains from one sample sequenced in a study of shared clonotypes between healthy human individuals. Clones were sequenced by immunoSEQ multiplex PCR, and TCRdb holds only the in-frame ones, with some missing. The table lists approximately 2,000,000 clones, around 92% of them singletons. Material for sequencing was naive CD4+ T cells from PBMCs. Subset: CD45RA+ positively selected. The receptors were gathered from a young man in good health. Some clones in this sample may be carry-over from other donors' samples.

In nucleotides, the CDR3 is TGTGCCAGCAGCTTTGGGACTTATTCGCAGTTCTTC. Amino acid sequence: CASSFGTYSQFF. The gene calls are TRBV7-2 and TRBJ2-1, with D perhaps TRBD2 (6 bases). V gave up 3 bases and J gave up 12 bases, with 12 bases separating them. CDR3 length: 12 amino acids. CDR1 and CDR2 (germline): SGHTA, FQGNSA.

With respect to this clone: Other DNA sequences in the sample encode the same CDR3. The gene calls are TRBV6-1 and TRBJ2-5; possible D gene TRBD1, 6 bases. Trimming shortened V by 6 bases and J by 0 bases, and 11 bases separated the two germline ends. This CDR3 has 14 residues. Per germline, CDR1 MNHNS and CDR2 SASEGT. The CDR3 DNA is TGTGCCAGCAGCCTTCAGGGGTACCAAGAGACCCAGTACTTC. Amino acids: CASSLQGYQETQYF.

The chain recombines TRBV6-1 with TRBJ1-2; TRBD1 agrees at 7 bases. The germline V gene has CDR1 MNHNS and CDR2 SASEGT. Trimming at V came to 4 bases and at J to 4 bases, leaving 6 bases not matched to a gene. This CDR3 region has 14 residues. For the CDR3, the DNA is TGTGCCAGCAGTGGGGCAGGGGGGAGCTATGGCTACACCTTC. Amino acid sequence: CASSGAGGSYGYTF.

CDR3 sequence (DNA): TGTGCCAGCAGCTTAGACCCCCACCTGACAGAGAAAGGGGAAAAACTGTTTTTT. This encodes CASSLDPHLTEKGEKLFF. The chain combines TRBV5-5 with TRBJ1-4; possible D gene TRBD1, 5 bases. The germline CDR1 and CDR2 sequences are SGHKS and YYEKEE (reference sequence). The length of the CDR3 is 18 residues. Trimming took off 2 bases at V and 8 bases at J, with 25 bases between the two ends.

The rearrangement links TRBV10-3 to TRBJ1-5; D is unclear. Trimming took off 2 bases at V and 5 bases at J, with 7 bases between the two ends. This CDR3 is built from 13 residues. CDR1 is ENHRY and CDR2 is SYGVKD in the germline V gene. The CDR3 spells CAISEEADQPQHF. In DNA, the CDR3 is TGTGCCATCAGTGAGGAGGCCGATCAGCCCCAGCATTTT.

The rearrangement links TRBV20-1 to TRBJ1-3; D gene ambiguous. CDR3 size: 11 residues. Looked up from germline, CDR1 is DFQATT and CDR2 is SNEGSKA (reference sequence). Trimming pared 3 bases from V and 4 bases from J, leaving 4 bases between. Here the CDR3 reads CSARRGNTIYF. The CDR3 nucleotides read TGCAGTGCTAGGCGAGGAAACACCATATATTTT.

The rearrangement joins TRBV27 to TRBJ2-6; the D is unclear. The germline gives CDR1 MNHEY, CDR2 SMNVEV (reference sequence). The CDR3 length is 14 residues. Trimming cost V 7 bases and J 2 bases, with 9 bases left between them. For the CDR3, the DNA is TGTGCCAGCAAAATTGGGGCTGGGGCCAACGTCCTGACTTTC. Its translation: CASKIGAGANVLTF.

The chain combines TRBV7-9 with TRBJ2-3; TRBD1 agrees at 10 bases. Losses at the gene ends were 5 bases for V and 3 bases for J; bases not matched to a gene: 11. The germline gives CDR1 SEHNR, CDR2 FQNEAQ (reference sequence). This CDR3 contains 17 residues. The CDR3 DNA follows: TGTGCCAGCAGCACCGCCCTCGGGACAGGGGTGACAGATACGCAGTATTTT. This gives the protein CASSTALGTGVTDTQYF.

V is TRBV18 and J is TRBJ2-1; 9 positions agree with TRBD2. CDR1 and CDR2 (germline): KGHSH, LQKENI. With V trimmed by 4 bases and J by 8 bases, 3 bases remained unmatched. This CDR3 spans 13 amino acids. The DNA of the CDR3 is TGTGCCAGCTCACTAGCGGGAGCGGATGAGCAGTTCTTC. This encodes CASSLAGADEQFF.

The CDR3 sequence: CASSERQVYGYTF. The CDR3, as DNA: TGTGCCAGCAGTGAACGACAGGTCTATGGCTACACCTTC. The chain links TRBV6-1 to TRBJ1-2; D may be TRBD1 (6 bases). The CDR3 sequence is 13 residues long. Germline loops: CDR1 MNHNS, CDR2 SASEGT. V was trimmed by 2 bases and J by 4 bases, leaving 8 bases between them.

As to this clone: In the same sample, other DNA sequences code for this CDR3. This chain joins TRBV19 and TRBJ1-1; D uncertain. Germline values: CDR1 LNHDA, CDR2 SQIVND (reference sequence). The CDR3 consists of 14 residues. The V and J ends lost 3 bases and 0 bases respectively, with 8 bases between them. CDR3 amino acids: CASSISGMNTEAFF. CDR3 bases: TGTGCCAGTAGTATTTCGGGCATGAACACTGAAGCTTTCTTT. The whole variable domain, remainder taken from reference TRBV19 and TRBJ1-1, is DGGITQSPKYLFRKEGQNVTLSCEQNLNHDAMYWYRQDPGQGLRLIYYSQIVNDFQKGDIAEGYSVSREKKESFPLTVTSAQKNPTAFYLCASSISGMNTEAFFGQGTRLTVV.

This clone occurred a few times. The chain employs TRBV6-6 and TRBJ1-1, with TRBD1 matching over 7 bases. The V gene end was trimmed by 2 bases and the J gene end by 4 bases; junction bases not matched to a gene: 4. Germline CDR1 is MNHNY and CDR2 is SVGAGI (reference sequence). The CDR3 runs to 14 residues. CDR3 loop: CASSYGQGGTEAFF. The CDR3 DNA sequence: TGTGCCAGCAGTTACGGGCAGGGGGGCACTGAAGCTTTCTTT.

V is TRBV30 and J is TRBJ2-2, with D possibly TRBD1 on 6 matching bases. Germline loops: CDR1 GTSNPN, CDR2 SVGIG (reference sequence). V was shortened by 1 base and J by 1 base, with 10 bases between the two germline ends. This CDR3 region has 15 residues. CDR3 region: CAWSGWTVNTGELFF. CDR3 nucleotide sequence: TGTGCCTGGAGTGGATGGACAGTGAACACCGGGGAGCTGTTTTTT. Variable domain in full (rest from reference TRBV30 and TRBJ2-2): SQTIHQWPATLVQPVGSPLSLECTVEGTSNPNLYWYRQAAGRGLQLLFYSVGIGQISSEVPQNLSASRPQDRQFILSSKKLLLSDSGFYLCAWSGWTVNTGELFFGEGSRLTVL.

The genes are TRBV6-5 and TRBJ2-5; 13 bases fit TRBD2. Unmatched junction bases numbered 5, after V lost 5 bases and J lost 5 bases. The CDR3 contains 15 residues. The germline V gene has CDR1 MNHEY and CDR2 SVGAGI. In DNA form, the CDR3 reads TGTGCCAGCAGTCGAGGGACTAGCGGGGTGGAGACCCAGTACTTC. As protein: CASSRGTSGVETQYF.

About this clone itself: Other nucleotide sequences in the sample specify the same CDR3. The CDR3 loop is CASSLGGNTIYF. The CDR3 DNA is TGTGCCAGCAGCCTGGGAGGAAACACCATATATTTT. The chain is built from TRBV11-2 and TRBJ1-3; D is unresolved. The CDR3 loop spans 12 amino acids. Germline CDR1 reads SGHAT; CDR2 reads FQNNGV. The germline V and J ends were trimmed by 5 bases and 4 bases, with 6 bases remaining between them.

CDR3 coding DNA: TGTGCCAGCAGTTTTCATCGAGCGAACACTGAAGCTTTCTTT. Protein product: CASSFHRANTEAFF. The chain carries TRBV28 and TRBJ1-1; D not resolved. V shed 3 bases and J shed 1 base, with 9 bases lying between them. The CDR3 is 14 residues long. Germline lookup yields CDR1 MDHEN and CDR2 SYDVKM. Complete variable domain (other parts from reference TRBV28 and TRBJ1-1): DVKVTQSSRYLVKRTGEKVFLECVQDMDHENMFWYRQDPGLGLRLIYFSYDVKMKEKGDIPEGYSVSREKKERFSLILESASTNQTSMYLCASSFHRANTEAFFGQGTRLTVV.

This clone was detected only once. The gene calls are TRBV11-2 and TRBJ2-7; D ambiguous. The CDR3 runs 16 residues. Trimming took 3 bases from V and 2 from J, leaving 17 bases between them. CDR1 and CDR2 from the germline V gene are SGHAT and FQNNGV. The CDR3 protein is CASSFGMGLTPYEQYF. The CDR3 nucleotides read TGTGCCAGCAGCTTTGGGATGGGCCTGACTCCCTACGAGCAGTACTTC.

The V gene is TRBV4-2, the J gene TRBJ2-5, with a tentative D call TRBD2 (6 bases). The CDR3 has 16 amino acids. Trimming pared 1 base from V and 6 bases from J, leaving 18 bases between. Germline CDR1 LGHNA, CDR2 YNFKEQ. The CDR3 coding sequence is TGTGCCAGCAGCCAAGTGGACGGGAGTGGAGGGAAGACCCAGTACTTC. As protein: CASSQVDGSGGKTQYF.

With regard to this clone: Other DNA sequences in this sample translate to the same CDR3. V usage is TRBV5-1 and J usage is TRBJ2-5; the match to TRBD2 covers 11 bases. Germline trimming cut 4 bases from V and 1 base from J; bases unmatched to any gene: 3. Germline loops: CDR1 SGHRS, CDR2 YFSETQ. The CDR3 runs to 15 residues. In DNA, the CDR3 is TGCGCCAGCAGCGCCGGGACTAGCGGCCAAGAGACCCAGTACTTC. Translated: CASSAGTSGQETQYF.

The table lists this clone with a count of one. The chain is built from TRBV27 and TRBJ1-1; D unresolved. In germline, CDR1 is MNHEY, CDR2 SMNVEV (reference sequence). The CDR3 is 14 residues long. V was clipped by 3 bases and J by 0 bases, with 8 bases between them. CDR3 sequence reads: CASSFRNMNTEAFF. The CDR3 region has the DNA TGTGCCAGCAGTTTCAGGAACATGAACACTGAAGCTTTCTTT.